Listed below are T cell receptor beta chains from one sample, sequenced in a study of cytomegalovirus exposure and HLA in healthy donors. This table comes from immunoSEQ multiplex PCR, and its TCRdb copy is limited to in-frame clones, with some not included. Of 100,000 to 150,000 clones in the sample, 77% are singletons; the top ten hold about 3.7%. The sequenced sample consisted of PBMCs. Receptors were obtained from a human donor in good health. CDR3s include the opening cysteine and the closing phenylalanine or tryptophan. D genes are given only for firm matches. Not every row has a clone size; where given, it reads once, few, many or a size class.

TRBV5-1	NA	TRBJ2-2	NA	CASSFRESSGELFF	TGCGCCAGCAGCTTCCGGGAGTCGAGCGGGGAGCTGTTTTTT
TRBV6-6	few	TRBJ1-2	TRBD1	CASSLAGTGGHTF	TGTGCCAGCAGCCTCGCTGGGACAGGGGGCCACACCTTC
TRBV29-1	NA	TRBJ2-5	TRBD1	CSGRQGGETQYF	TGCAGCGGCAGACAGGGTGGGGAGACCCAGTACTTC
TRBV28	once	TRBJ2-3	TRBD1	CASSPRDRGTDTQYF	TGTGCCAGCAGTCCCCGGGACAGGGGCACAGATACGCAGTATTTT
TRBV6-5	NA	TRBJ2-1	TRBD2	CASSSLTSGRAVEQFF	TGTGCCAGCAGTTCACTTACTAGCGGGAGGGCCGTTGAGCAGTTCTTC
TRBV27	NA	TRBJ1-5	TRBD1	CASSLGQGGNQPQHF	TGTGCCAGCAGTTTAGGACAGGGGGGCAATCAGCCCCAGCATTTT
TRBV7-9	NA	TRBJ2-2	TRBD2	CASSFPRGEGGPTGELFF	TGTGCCAGCAGCTTCCCCCGGGGGGAGGGAGGCCCGACCGGGGAGCTGTTTTTT
TRBV9	NA	TRBJ2-7	TRBD1	CASSAGQGAVYEQYF	TGTGCCAGCAGCGCGGGACAGGGGGCGGTGTACGAGCAGTACTTC
TRBV28	NA	TRBJ1-4	TRBD1	CASHRDRGYEKLFF	TGTGCCAGCCACCGGGACAGGGGGTATGAAAAACTGTTTTTT
TRBV2	NA	TRBJ1-2	TRBD1	CASSLQDRAYGYTF	TGTGCCAGCAGTCTCCAGGACAGGGCCTATGGCTACACCTTC
TRBV28	NA	TRBJ1-4	NA	CASSYSGSSNEKLFF	TGTGCCAGCAGTTACAGCGGGAGCTCTAATGAAAAACTGTTTTTT
TRBV18	NA	TRBJ2-7	NA	CASSPPLTDAREQYF	TGTGCCAGCTCACCACCATTGACAGACGCCAGAGAGCAGTACTTC
TRBV6-5	once	TRBJ1-2	NA	CASSTTGTTYTF	TGTGCCAGCAGTACCACCGGGACAACCTACACCTTC
TRBV19	NA	TRBJ2-3	TRBD1	CASTPDRATDTQYF	TGTGCCAGTACCCCAGACAGGGCTACAGATACGCAGTATTTT
TRBV28	NA	TRBJ1-1	TRBD1	CATLGQLNTEAFF	TGTGCCACGCTGGGACAGTTGAACACTGAAGCTTTCTTT
TRBV29-1	NA	TRBJ2-3	TRBD1	CSVYAPGGGTDTQYF	TGCAGCGTTTATGCCCCAGGGGGCGGCACAGATACGCAGTATTTT
TRBV27	NA	TRBJ2-1	NA	CASSSRGSSYNEQFF	TGTGCCAGCAGCTCCCGAGGGAGCTCCTACAATGAGCAGTTCTTC
TRBV5-1	NA	TRBJ2-5	TRBD2	CASTPGGGYQETQYF	TGCGCCAGCACCCCCGGGGGGGGCTACCAAGAGACCCAGTACTTC
TRBV10-3	NA	TRBJ2-3	NA	CAISESTAADTQYF	TGTGCCATCAGTGAGTCGACCGCGGCAGATACGCAGTATTTT
TRBV6-5	few	TRBJ1-2	NA	CASSYQYRANYGYTF	TGTGCCAGCAGTTACCAATACAGGGCTAACTATGGCTACACCTTC
TRBV4-1	few	TRBJ1-4	NA	CASSQAATGNEKLFF	TGCGCCAGCAGCCAAGCCGCCACAGGGAATGAAAAACTGTTTTTT
TRBV28	NA	TRBJ2-7	NA	CASSFPGSTYEQYF	TGTGCCAGCAGTTTTCCCGGTAGCACCTACGAGCAGTACTTC
TRBV19	once	TRBJ1-5	NA	CASSIRTSGNQPQHF	TGTGCCAGTAGTATACGGACAAGCGGCAATCAGCCCCAGCATTTT
TRBV27	NA	TRBJ1-1	NA	CASSLSGGGTEAFF	TGTGCCAGCAGTTTATCCGGCGGCGGCACTGAAGCTTTCTTT
TRBV4-1	NA	TRBJ1-6	NA	CASSPAAVTNSPLHF	TGCGCCAGCAGCCCCGCGGCCGTGACCAATTCACCCCTCCACTTT
TRBV7-9	few	TRBJ1-6	TRBD1	CASSLPGTGESSPLHF	TGTGCCAGCAGCTTACCCGGGACAGGGGAGAGTTCACCCCTCCACTTT
TRBV21-1	NA	TRBJ2-3	NA	CASSKGTGEEGGTDTQYF	TGTGCCAGCAGCAAAGGGACAGGGGAGGAGGGGGGCACAGATACGCAGTATTTT
TRBV10-1	NA	TRBJ2-1	TRBD2	CASSARWRLAGGSPPNEQFF	TGCGCCAGCAGTGCCCGGTGGAGGTTAGCGGGAGGCTCCCCCCCCAATGAGCAGTTCTTC
TRBV5-1	once	TRBJ1-4	NA	CASSLAAETTQLFF	TGCGCCAGCAGCTTGGCGGCAGAGACAACTCAACTGTTTTTT